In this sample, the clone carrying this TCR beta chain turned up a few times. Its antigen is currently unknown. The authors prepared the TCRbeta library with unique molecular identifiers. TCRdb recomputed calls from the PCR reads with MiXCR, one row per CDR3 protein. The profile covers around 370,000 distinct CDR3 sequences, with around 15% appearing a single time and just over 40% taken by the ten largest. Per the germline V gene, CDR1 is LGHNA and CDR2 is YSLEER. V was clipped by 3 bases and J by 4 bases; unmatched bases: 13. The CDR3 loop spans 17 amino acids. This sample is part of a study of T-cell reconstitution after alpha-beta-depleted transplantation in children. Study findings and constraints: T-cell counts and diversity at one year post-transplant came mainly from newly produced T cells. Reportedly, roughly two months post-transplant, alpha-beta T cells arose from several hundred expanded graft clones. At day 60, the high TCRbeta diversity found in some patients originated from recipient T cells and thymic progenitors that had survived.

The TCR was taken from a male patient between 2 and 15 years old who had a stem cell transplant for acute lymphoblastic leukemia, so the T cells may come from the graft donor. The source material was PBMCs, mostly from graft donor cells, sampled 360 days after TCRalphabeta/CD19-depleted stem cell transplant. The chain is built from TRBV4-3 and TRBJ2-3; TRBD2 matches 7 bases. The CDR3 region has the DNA TGCGCCAGCAGCCACAAGAGGTCGGGAGGTCGCTCAGATACGCAGTATTTT. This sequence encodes CASSHKRSGGRSDTQYF.